The 2 T cell receptor beta chains reported below all come from one sample, sequenced in a study of shared clonotypes between healthy human individuals. Libraries were prepared by immunoSEQ multiplex PCR; TCRdb keeps only in-frame clonotypes and omits some of them. This table has about 550,000 clones, roughly 95% appearing once. Naive CD8 populations comprised CD45RO-negative cells positively selected for CCR7, excluding terminally differentiated effector memory CD45RA+ cells. Sequencing used naive CD8+ T cells sorted from blood. The receptor set was obtained from a woman in her 30s in good health.

The chain joins TRBV7-6 to TRBJ2-1; 10 bases map to TRBD2. Germline values: CDR1 SGHVS, CDR2 FNYEAQ. The junction had 7 bases not matched to a gene; V was cut back by 5 bases and J by 6 bases. This CDR3 has 15 residues. CDR3 protein: CASSPTSGRANEQFF. CDR3 DNA sequence: TGTGCCAGCAGCCCGACGAGCGGGAGGGCCAATGAGCAGTTCTTC.

The chain employs TRBV10-3 and TRBJ2-5; TRBD1 matches 7 bases. The junction had 14 bases not matched to a gene; V was cut back by 8 bases and J by 5 bases. Germline CDR1 reads ENHRY; CDR2 reads SYGVKD. This CDR3 comprises 15 residues. DNA for the CDR3: TGTGCCATCGCTAAAGGACAGGCCAGGGGGGAGACCCAGTACTTC. It translates to CAIAKGQARGETQYF.